This section outlines one T cell receptor beta chain sequence together with its context. The CDR3 length is 14 residues. Original processing methods: Estimated nucleated cell counts came from reference gene primer amplification. Profiling relied on immunoSEQ multiplex PCR, and the TCRdb table lists in-frame clones only, not all of them. That table is the source of V, J and clone size, and D and trimming were worked out from the DNA. Here the sample spans more than 25,000 clones, around 83% being singletons. The record originates from a study of blood T cell repertoires in COVID-19. Study as a whole: There were acute and convalescent COVID-19 samples, and they came from the United States, Italy and Spain. T cells, B-cell-depleted T cells, or PBMCs provided the cDNA or gDNA that served as material.

The clonotype originates from a man between 65 and 80 years old with active COVID-19. Sequenced sample: peripheral blood. This chain connects TRBV21-1 to TRBJ2-7; the D call of TRBD1 is as the table states it, not checked on the DNA. TRBV21-1 is an annotated pseudogene. The CDR3 DNA reads TGTGCCAGCAGAGGGACAGGGGCCTCCTACGAGCAGTACTTC. The encoded protein is CASRGTGASYEQYF.